Listed below are T cell receptor beta chains from one sample, sequenced in a study of T cell responses to AZD1222 COVID-19 vaccine. Clones were sequenced by immunoSEQ multiplex PCR, and TCRdb holds only the in-frame ones, with some missing. The sample lists 90,000 to 120,000 clones, 89% seen once, with approximately 7% in the top ten. Sample: peripheral blood, taken on day 0 of AZD1222 vaccination. These receptors all stem from an adult in good health. CDR3s include the opening cysteine and the closing phenylalanine or tryptophan. The D gene is left open where the match is weak. Clone size, where shown, is once, few, many, or a class for clones that have expanded.

>.|TRBJ1-3|.|TRBV6-5
TGTGCCAGCAGACCAGGGATCTCTGGAAACACCATATATTTT
CASRPGISGNTIYF
>.|TRBJ1-4|.|TRBV6-6
TGTGCCAGCACCCCTCGAGCCGGAACCTCTAATGAAAAACTGTTTTTT
CASTPRAGTSNEKLFF
>TRBD1|TRBJ1-5|.|TRBV28
TGTGCCAGCAGTTTATACAGGGGGGATCAGCCCCAGCATTTT
CASSLYRGDQPQHF
>TRBD1|TRBJ2-2|.|TRBV24-1
TGTGCCACCAGCGTCCCGACAGGGGAAAAGGGCACCGGGGAGCTGTTTTTT
CATSVPTGEKGTGELFF
>TRBD1|TRBJ2-6|.|TRBV7-2
TGTGCCAGCACCAAGGGACAGGGCCTCTCTGGGGCCAACGTCCTGACTTTC
CASTKGQGLSGANVLTF
>TRBD1|TRBJ2-7|.|TRBV11-2
TGTGCCAGCAGCTCCCTAGGGACAGCCCAAGGGGGGCAGTACTTC
CASSSLGTAQGGQYF
>TRBD2|TRBJ2-1|.|TRBV9
TGTGCCAGCAGCCCTTCGACTAGCGGGAGCGTCAATGAGCAGTTCTTC
CASSPSTSGSVNEQFF
>TRBD2|TRBJ2-7|.|TRBV28
TGTGCCAGCAGTACCCCGGATGGGGGGGTATCCTACGAGCAGTACTTC
CASSTPDGGVSYEQYF
>.|TRBJ2-3|.|TRBV12-5
TGTGCTAGTGGTTTGGACTCCTTAATAGATACGCAGTATTTT
CASGLDSLIDTQYF
>TRBD1|TRBJ1-6|.|TRBV5-1
TGCGCCAGCAGAACGGGACAGGGGATCGGGGAACCCTCACCCCTCCACTTT
CASRTGQGIGEPSPLHF
>.|TRBJ2-1|.|TRBV6-5
TGTGCCAGCAATGCGCCCTACAATGAGCAGTTCTTC
CASNAPYNEQFF
>TRBD1|TRBJ1-1|.|TRBV29-1
TGCAGCGCCCCAAGGACAGGGAGGAACACTGAAGCTTTCTTT
CSAPRTGRNTEAFF
>TRBD2|TRBJ2-5|once|TRBV12-3/TRBV12-4
TGTGCCAGCACTACGGGAGGTCGGGAGACCCAGTACTTC
CASTTGGRETQYF
>.|TRBJ2-7|.|TRBV18
TGTGCCAGCTCACCGATGAGTGGGGAGCAGTACTTC
CASSPMSGEQYF
>.|TRBJ2-7|.|TRBV5-8
TGTGCCAGCAGCTTTCTTCGGGAGCACGAGCAGTACTTC
CASSFLREHEQYF
>TRBD1|TRBJ1-2|.|TRBV6-6
TGTGCCAGCAGTTTGACAGGGAGTAAAGGCTACACCTTC
CASSLTGSKGYTF
>.|TRBJ1-2|few|TRBV30
TGTGGCGTGAGTCGGGGGGACTATGGCTACACCTTC
CGVSRGDYGYTF
>TRBD2|TRBJ2-4|.|TRBV28
TGTGCCAGCAGATCAACCCGGGGACTAGCGGTCACAAACATTCAGTACTTC
CASRSTRGLAVTNIQYF
>.|TRBJ2-2|.|TRBV19
TGTGCCAGTAGTATAGTTTGGGCAGGGGGACTAACAAACACCGGGGAGCTGTTTTTT
CASSIVWAGGLTNTGELFF
>.|TRBJ1-6|few|TRBV19
TGTGCCAGTAGCAGGGACGGTAATTCACCCCTCCACTTT
CASSRDGNSPLHF
>.|TRBJ2-7|.|TRBV7-6
TGTGCCAGCAGCTTAGGAGCAGGGAGAACCTACGAGCAGTACTTC
CASSLGAGRTYEQYF
>.|TRBJ1-3|.|TRBV4-1
TGCGCCAGCAGCCATCCGACTACAAACTCTGGAAACACCATATATTTT
CASSHPTTNSGNTIYF
>.|TRBJ1-2|.|TRBV19
TGTGCCAGCCGCGACTGGGGGGCTAACTATGGCTACACCTTC
CASRDWGANYGYTF
>TRBD1|TRBJ2-1|.|TRBV6-6
TGTGCCAGCAGTTACGTCCACAGGGGGATGAATGAGCAGTTCTTC
CASSYVHRGMNEQFF
>.|TRBJ1-1|.|TRBV5-6
TGTGCCAGCAGCTTGTGGACGAACACTGAAGCTTTCTTT
CASSLWTNTEAFF
>.|TRBJ1-3|.|TRBV4-3
TGCGCCAGCAGCCAAGAAGGGTCGCAGGGAAGGAGAAACACCATATATTTT
CASSQEGSQGRRNTIYF
>.|TRBJ2-1|.|TRBV18
TGTGCCAGCTCACCGGCAGCCTACAATGAGCAGTTCTTC
CASSPAAYNEQFF
>.|TRBJ1-3|.|TRBV28
TGTGCCAGCAGTTTACGCGGTACTGGAAACACCATATATTTT
CASSLRGTGNTIYF
>TRBD1|TRBJ1-2|.|TRBV27
TGTGCCAGCAGGTCCTACTCAGGGGGCTTAAGAAATGGCTACACCTTC
CASRSYSGGLRNGYTF
>.|TRBJ2-1|.|TRBV7-3
TGTGCCAGCAGCTTGTCCTCTCCCAATGAGCAGTTCTTC
CASSLSSPNEQFF
>TRBD1|TRBJ2-7|once|TRBV11-3
TGTGCCAGCAGCTTTACCGGGACAGGGTCGGACGAGCAGTACTTC
CASSFTGTGSDEQYF
>TRBD1|TRBJ2-7|.|TRBV19
TGTGCCAGTACCCTGGGACAGGGAAACTACGAGCAGTACTTC
CASTLGQGNYEQYF
>.|TRBJ2-1|.|TRBV6-5
TGTGCCAGCAGTCCCTATGGGGGGAATGAGCAGTTCTTC
CASSPYGGNEQFF
>.|TRBJ2-6|.|TRBV28
TGTGCCAGCAGCTTAGAGGGCTCTGGGGCCAACGTCCTGACTTTC
CASSLEGSGANVLTF
>TRBD1|TRBJ2-3|.|TRBV3-1/TRBV3-2
TGTGCCAGCAGCCCCCAACCGGGACAGGGTATAGCAGATACGCAGTATTTT
CASSPQPGQGIADTQYF
>.|TRBJ2-3|.|TRBV27
TGTGCCAGCAGTTTAAAGCAATGGGGCGCAGATACGCAGTATTTT
CASSLKQWGADTQYF